The 13 T cell receptor beta chains in this list originate from one sample, sequenced in a study of T-cell reconstitution after alpha-beta-depleted transplantation in children. The TCRbeta library was prepared with unique molecular identifiers. TCRdb reprocessed the PCR reads with MiXCR, giving one entry per CDR3 protein. The sample contains 400,000 to 550,000 distinct CDR3 sequences, more than 9% of which appear only once. Sequenced material: PBMCs, taken before TCRalphabeta/CD19-depleted stem cell transplant. All receptors derive from a child aged 2-15 years with inherited bone marrow failure, due to receive a stem cell transplant.

This clonotype was seen repeatedly, ten times or more. This CDR3 reads CATSPNYEQYF. The CDR3 DNA sequence: TGTGCCACCTCACCGAACTACGAGCAGTACTTC. This chain joins TRBV6-2 or TRBV6-3 and TRBJ2-7; D is unresolved. V dropped 10 bases and J dropped 3 bases, with 10 bases sitting between them. The germline V gene encodes CDR1 MNHEY and CDR2 SVGEGT. The CDR3 runs 11 residues.

This clonotype was detected many times. CDR3 sequence reads: CASTLNTGELFF. The CDR3 nucleotides read TGTGCCAGCACCCTGAACACCGGGGAGCTGTTTTTT. J is TRBJ2-2 and V is TRBV12-3 or TRBV12-4; no clear D. The length of the CDR3 is 12 residues. The germline V and J ends were trimmed by 7 bases and 1 base, with 4 bases remaining between them.

This clonotype appeared a single time. This sequence joins TRBV4-3 and TRBJ2-1, with 14 nucleotides matching TRBD2. Germline lookup yields CDR1 LGHNA and CDR2 YSLEER. The CDR3 has 19 amino acids. V dropped 3 bases and J dropped 8; count of bases not matched to a gene: 15. The CDR3 DNA follows: TGCGCCAGCAGCCAGCTCTTCCCGACCGGGACTAGCGGGAGCGATGAGCAGTTCTTC. Translating it yields CASSQLFPTGTSGSDEQFF.

This clonotype was detected many times. The chain links TRBV20-1 to TRBJ2-1; perhaps TRBD1 as D (5 bases). The CDR3 runs to 15 residues. Germline CDR1 reads DFQATT; CDR2 reads SNEGSKA (reference sequence). V lost 4 bases and J lost 2, with 15 bases in between. DNA of the CDR3: TGCAGTGCTACCTCGACAGTAACCCCCTACAATGAGCAGTTCTTC. The encoded protein is CSATSTVTPYNEQFF.

The V gene is TRBV28, the J gene TRBJ2-1; D may be TRBD2 (5 bases). The CDR3 loop spans 14 amino acids. Trimming took 5 bases from V and 6 from J, leaving 14 bases between them. Germline lookup yields CDR1 MDHEN and CDR2 SYDVKM. The CDR3 bases are TGTGCCAGCAGTACGGGATGGGGAGCCAATGAGCAGTTCTTC. This codes for CASSTGWGANEQFF.

In this sample, this clonotype turned up many times. V gene TRBV6-5 combines with J gene TRBJ2-7, with D perhaps being TRBD1 or TRBD2 (5 bases each). Germline V gives CDR1 MNHEY, CDR2 SVGAGI. This CDR3 comprises 14 residues. Deletions cut 0 bases from V and 3 bases from J, with 9 bases between. The CDR3 loop is CASSYSGEFYEQYF. CDR3 nucleotide sequence: TGTGCCAGCAGTTACTCGGGGGAGTTCTACGAGCAGTACTTC.

Only a few counts were recorded for this clonotype. The rearrangement links TRBV5-1 to TRBJ2-1; D not resolved. The V and J ends lost 4 bases and 0 bases respectively, with 14 bases between them. Germline CDR1 reads SGHRS; CDR2 reads YFSETQ. This CDR3 region has 16 residues. CDR3 nucleotide sequence: TGCGCCAGCAGCCTGACCCCGAAGAGCTCCTACAATGAGCAGTTCTTC. This codes for CASSLTPKSSYNEQFF.

In its sample, this clonotype was seen a few times. The chain recombines TRBV7-2 with TRBJ1-3; D might be TRBD1 (5 bases). CDR3 length: 16 amino acids. Trimming cost V 5 bases and J 0 bases, with 14 bases left between them. Germline values: CDR1 SGHTA, CDR2 FQGNSA. DNA of the CDR3: TGTGCCAGCAGCGCAACGGGACTCAGCTCTGGAAACACCATATATTTT. It codes for CASSATGLSSGNTIYF.

This clonotype was detected ten times or more. V is TRBV7-2 and J is TRBJ2-4, with D perhaps given as TRBD1 or TRBD2 (5 bases each). The V end was cut by 1 base, the J end by 7 bases, with 8 bases between. The CDR3 is made up of 13 amino acids. Looked up from germline, CDR1 is SGHTA and CDR2 is FQGNSA. CDR3 DNA: TGTGCCAGCAGCTTAGGAGGGGACAACATTCAGTACTTC. This gives the protein CASSLGGDNIQYF. Using reference TRBV7-2 and TRBJ2-4 for the parts outside the CDR3, the full variable domain is GAGVSQSPSNKVTEKGKDVELRCDPISGHTALYWYRQSLGQGLEFLIYFQGNSAPDKSGLPSDRFSAERTGGSVSTLTIQRTQQEDSAVYLCASSLGGDNIQYFGAGTRLSVL.

A few counts support this clonotype. The V and J genes are TRBV6-2 or TRBV6-3 and TRBJ1-5, with 8 bases aligning to TRBD1. The V and J ends lost 0 bases and 6 bases, in that order; junction bases with no gene match: 1. Germline CDR1 reads MNHEY; CDR2 reads SVGEGT. This CDR3 spans 14 amino acids. The CDR3 DNA is TGTGCCAGCAGTTACTCAACAGGGGGTCAGCCCCAGCATTTT. It specifies CASSYSTGGQPQHF.

This chain joins TRBV19 and TRBJ1-1, with 7 bases matching TRBD1. The germline V gene has CDR1 LNHDA and CDR2 SQIVND (reference sequence). The CDR3 runs 15 residues. V lost 2 bases, J lost 4 bases, and 7 bases stayed unmatched. Written as DNA, the CDR3 is TGTGCCAGTAGTATAATGGGCGAGGGGGCCACTGAAGCTTTCTTT. It specifies CASSIMGEGATEAFF.

In regard to this clonotype: A read error may explain this, as a much larger clone is one base away. The genes are TRBV20-1 and TRBJ2-1, with 9 bases fitting TRBD2. The germline gives CDR1 DFQATT, CDR2 SNEGSKA (reference sequence). The trim removed 3 bases at V and 5 bases at J, leaving 2 bases unmatched. CDR3 length equals 13 residues. The CDR3 sequence is CSARASGNNEQFF. For the CDR3, the DNA is TGCAGTGCTAGGGCTAGCGGGAACAATGAGCAGTTCTTC.

This clonotype was counted at least ten times. The V gene is TRBV20-1, the J gene TRBJ2-7; 8 bases are a match to TRBD1. Looked up from germline, CDR1 is DFQATT and CDR2 is SNEGSKA (reference sequence). The J segment lost 11 bases and the V segment lost 2 bases, leaving 11 bases of the junction unmatched. This CDR3 region has 13 residues. The CDR3 coding sequence is TGCAGTGCTAGAAGGACAGGGATGTCTAAAGAGTACTTC. Protein product: CSARRTGMSKEYF.